The 4 T cell receptor beta chains presented below share a single source sample, sequenced in a study of early T cells in non-severe SARS-CoV-2 infection. TCRdb redid the calling of the 5' RACE reads with MiXCR, one entry per CDR3 protein. The sample has roughly 70,000 distinct CDR3 sequences; approximately 12% are singletons. The sample comprised whole blood. These receptor sequences come from an adult who was a healthcare worker with PCR-confirmed SARS-CoV-2 infection or an uninfected control (not recorded which).

This clonotype was seen repeatedly, ten times or more. V is TRBV27 and J is TRBJ1-2; TRBD1 is a possible D gene (6 bases). CDR3 size: 14 residues. CDR1 and CDR2 (germline): MNHEY, SMNVEV (reference sequence). V was shortened by 3 bases and J by 2 bases, with 10 bases between the two germline ends. The chain's CDR3 is CASSFDRTNYGYTF. CDR3 in DNA: TGTGCCAGCAGTTTTGACAGGACCAACTATGGCTACACCTTC.

This clonotype was detected many times. The chain employs TRBV18 and TRBJ2-6; 7 bases map to TRBD1. Germline values: CDR1 KGHSH, CDR2 LQKENI. The junction had 9 bases not matched to a gene; V was cut back by 6 bases and J by 1 base. This CDR3 comprises 17 residues. The CDR3 sequence: CASSSGQARSGANVLTF. CDR3 DNA sequence: TGTGCCAGCTCGTCCGGACAGGCCCGTTCTGGGGCCAACGTCCTGACTTTC.

V is TRBV29-1 and J is TRBJ1-6; D gene uncertain. Germline lookup yields CDR1 SQVTM and CDR2 ANQGSEA. Trimming cost V 7 bases and J 10 bases, with 17 bases left between them. CDR3 length: 13 amino acids. Written as DNA, the CDR3 is TGCAGCGCACGGGTGGGCTTGGACTCACCCCTCCACTTT. This gives the protein CSARVGLDSPLHF.

This clonotype is a singleton in its sample. This rearrangement joins TRBV29-1 to TRBJ2-1; D is undetermined. V lost 7 bases to trimming and J lost 0 bases, with 10 bases between them. Germline CDR1 reads SQVTM; CDR2 reads ANQGSEA. The CDR3 is 13 amino acids. DNA for the CDR3: TGCAGCGCCATGGCAGCCTCCTACAATGAGCAGTTCTTC. Protein sequence: CSAMAASYNEQFF.